This T cell receptor beta chain was sequenced during a study of beta chain features in type 1 diabetes. The study, taken as a whole, reports: In type 1 diabetes patients, VDJ junctions had fewer insertions; deletions at these junctions were more frequent. Within each of all four CD4+ subsets, Type 1 diabetes patients had TCRB CDR3s that were moderately but significantly shorter.

TCRB transcripts that were expressed got sequenced, as all of the isolated RNA had been reverse transcribed. Clones were read by immunoSEQ multiplex PCR, and TCRdb kept only the in-frame ones, dropping some. In the table there are roughly 240,000 clones, 20% to 25% of which are singletons. Cells sorted by CD45RO/CCR7/CD25/CD127/CD95/CD27 comprised CD4+ naive, central memory, regulatory and stem cell-like memory cells. Note on this clone: The antigen remains unidentified.

Germline V gene data show CDR1 as MGHDK and CDR2 as SYGVNS. Trimming removed 6 bases from V and 10 bases from J, with 10 bases in between. The CDR3 totals 11 residues. The sequencing input was naive CD4+ T cells from blood. The chain couples TRBV25-1 to TRBJ2-1; D remains unclear. The clonotype was recovered from a woman between 25 and 40 years old with type 1 diabetes. The CDR3 nucleotides are TGTGCCAGCAGGCGAGAAGCGGAGCAGTTCTTC. It codes for CASRREAEQFF.